The rows below give T cell receptor beta chains drawn from one sample of a study of blood T cells in healthy people across ages. TCRdb passed the 5' RACE reads through MiXCR, listing each CDR3 protein once. The table has fewer than 2,000,000 distinct CDR3 sequences, roughly a third seen once; the top ten hold approximately 10%. Sequencing input: blood. The receptors stem from a woman under 40 in good health. Each CDR3 is given without its conserved first and last residue. The D gene is left open where the match is weak.

>NA|TRBJ2-7|TRBV20-1
SARDSGSTFYEQY
>NA|TRBJ2-7|TRBV13
ASSSRGRTYEQY
>NA|TRBJ2-7|TRBV11-2
ASSATGTLAEQY
>TRBD1|TRBJ1-6|TRBV9
ASSAGQGWGSPLH
>TRBD2|TRBJ2-7|TRBV4-1
ASSQDLGGGVDEQY
>NA|TRBJ2-1|TRBV29-1
SVVGVTNEQF
>TRBD1|TRBJ2-7|TRBV5-1
ASSLVGQPNTYEQY
>TRBD1|NA|TRBV30
AWSLRDRGYYEQY
>NA|TRBJ1-5|TRBV7-6
ASSPRKGQPQH
>NA|TRBJ2-2|TRBV29-1
SVGTTGELF
>TRBD2|TRBJ2-1|TRBV20-1
SAKGLAGLHEQF
>TRBD2|TRBJ2-1|TRBV20-1
SARGLGSGRHKEQF
>NA|TRBJ2-7|TRBV7-6
ASSSRVEDEQY
>NA|TRBJ2-3|TRBV9
ASSSPGRRDTQY
>NA|TRBJ2-7|TRBV6-6
ASSPRDKSYEQY
>TRBD1|TRBJ1-1|TRBV7-8
ASSLRGQGTDTEAF
>NA|TRBJ2-5|TRBV28
ASSDTTETQY
>TRBD1|TRBJ2-7|TRBV30
AWGDSASSYEQY
>NA|TRBJ2-7|TRBV27
ASSFPGASSYEQY
>TRBD1|TRBJ2-3|TRBV5-1
ASSFGTVYADTQY
>NA|TRBJ1-2|TRBV29-1
SDVGGPQGYT
>TRBD2|TRBJ2-5|TRBV6-5
ASSYSGSAGMKTQY
>TRBD2|TRBJ2-3|TRBV12-3/TRBV12-4
AVDSGGKDTQY
>NA|TRBJ2-6|TRBV9
ASSLTGTYSGANVLT
>NA|TRBJ2-1|TRBV7-2
ASSSPHEDEQF
>NA|TRBJ2-1|TRBV4-1
ASSQHGLSIGEQF